This paragraph covers one T cell receptor beta chain sequence. Its matching antigen is unknown. The primer mix had 60 Vbeta and 13 Jbeta primers. Some clones are missing from TCRdb's copy, which holds only in-frame ones; the method was immunoSEQ multiplex PCR. The sample comprises hundreds of thousands of clones, 77% of which are singletons, and roughly 2.5% rests with the top ten. This entry belongs to a study of cytomegalovirus exposure and HLA in healthy donors. Points from the study as a whole: Available immune exposure information covered CMV serostatus only.

This TCR came from a woman aged 55-70 years in good health and CMV-seropositive. The sequencing sample was made of PBMCs.

The CDR3 DNA follows: TGTGCCAGCAGTATCCGTCCCTCCTACAATGAGCAGTTCTTC. Encoded protein: CASSIRPSYNEQFF. The chain recombines TRBV28 with TRBJ2-1; no clear D gene. This CDR3 is built from 14 residues. The V end was cut by 5 bases, the J end by 0 bases, with 8 bases between. Germline V CDR1 and CDR2: MDHEN, SYDVKM.